The clone carrying this TCR beta chain was recorded a few times. The sample belongs to a study of CD8 T cells in ankylosing spondylitis. TCRdb re-analysed the 5' RACE reads in MiXCR, keeping a single row per CDR3 protein. The sample holds 150,000 or so distinct CDR3 sequences; approximately 20% are singletons and the top ten take about 8.2%. The V gene lost 0 bases and the J gene lost 4 bases, with 9 bases spanning the gap. This CDR3 comprises 14 residues. CDR1 and CDR2 from the germline V gene are MNHEY and SVGAGI. Input material: blood, either unsorted or a sorted T cell fraction (not recorded which). This chain joins TRBV6-5 and TRBJ2-5; the D is unclear. The sequence came from a male donor with ankylosing spondylitis or in good health (not recorded which). The CDR3 DNA follows: TGTGCCAGCAGTTACTCTCGAAGGACAGAGACCCAGTACTTC. This translates into CASSYSRRTETQYF.